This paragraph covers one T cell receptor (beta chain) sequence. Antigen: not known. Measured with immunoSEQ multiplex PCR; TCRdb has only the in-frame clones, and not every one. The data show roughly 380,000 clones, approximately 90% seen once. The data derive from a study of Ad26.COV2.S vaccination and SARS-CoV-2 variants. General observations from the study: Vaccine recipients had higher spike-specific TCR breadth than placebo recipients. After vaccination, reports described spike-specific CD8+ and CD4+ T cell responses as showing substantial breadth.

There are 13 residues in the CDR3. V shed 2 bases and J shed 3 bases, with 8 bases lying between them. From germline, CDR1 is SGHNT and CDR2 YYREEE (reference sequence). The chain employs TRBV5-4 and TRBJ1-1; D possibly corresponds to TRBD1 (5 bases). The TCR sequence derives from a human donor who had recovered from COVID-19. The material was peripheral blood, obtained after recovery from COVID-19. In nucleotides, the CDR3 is TGTGCCAGCAGCTTAGGGACCCACACTGAAGCTTTCTTT. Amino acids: CASSLGTHTEAFF.